The 10 T cell receptor beta chains below come from one sample, sequenced in a study of graft-versus-host responses after intestinal transplantation. Profiled with immunoSEQ multiplex PCR; TCRdb holds only in-frame clones, not every one. In the table there are under 100,000 clones, 75% to 95% of which are singletons. Sequences were derived from PBMCs, sampled about 450 days after intestinal transplant. The source of these receptors is a human patient who received an intestinal transplant, so some T cells may come from the graft donor.

This clone was seen just once. The chain is built from TRBV5-4 and TRBJ2-5, with 9 positions matching TRBD1. The DNA end lines up better with TRBJ2-7; the J call may be wrong. The CDR3 has 12 amino acids. From germline, CDR1 is SGHNT and CDR2 YYREEE (reference sequence). The CDR3 DNA sequence: TGTGCCAGCCGGACAGGGGTCAACGAGCAGTACTTC. The encoded protein is CASRTGVNEQYF.

This chain uses TRBV2 with TRBJ2-5; tentatively, D is TRBD1 or TRBD2 (6 bases each). The J call may not be correct, given that the DNA end is closer to TRBJ2-7. There are 13 residues in the CDR3. CDR1 SNHLY and CDR2 FYNNEI come from the germline V gene. This CDR3 is CASIIVGGNEQYF. CDR3 bases: TGTGCCAGCATTATAGTAGGGGGGAACGAGCAGTACTTC.

The chain uses TRBV6-1 and TRBJ1-1, with 7 nucleotides matching TRBD1. After removal of 6 bases from V and 4 bases from J, the junction contained 8 bases not matched to a gene. The CDR3 spans 14 residues. CDR1 MNHNS and CDR2 SASEGT come from the germline V gene. For the CDR3, the DNA is TGTGCCAGCAGAAGAACAGGGGAAGGCACTGAAGCTTTCTTT. This gives the protein CASRRTGEGTEAFF.

The J gene is TRBJ2-3, the V gene TRBV13; D not resolved. V was shortened by 3 bases and J by 8 bases, with 12 bases between the two germline ends. The CDR3 runs to 13 residues. Looked up from germline, CDR1 is PRHDT and CDR2 is FYEKMQ (reference sequence). In DNA form, the CDR3 reads TGTGCCAGCAGCTTTTGGCGAAGTCCTACGCAGTATTTT. Translating it yields CASSFWRSPTQYF.

This chain joins TRBV19 and TRBJ1-2; D gene uncertain. V dropped 5 bases and J dropped 5 bases, with 15 bases sitting between them. Germline loops: CDR1 LNHDA, CDR2 SQIVND (reference sequence). CDR3 size: 14 residues. CDR3 DNA sequence: TGTGCCAGTAGTCCCCGGGCCGTAGGGTATGGCTACACCTTC. Protein: CASSPRAVGYGYTF.

The V gene is TRBV27, the J gene TRBJ1-1, with D possibly matching TRBD1 (5 bases). The CDR3 is 13 amino acids. Germline V lookup: CDR1 MNHEY, CDR2 SMNVEV (reference sequence). Trimming took off 2 bases at V and 9 bases at J, with 13 bases between the two ends. For the CDR3, the DNA is TGTGCCAGCAGTTTAAATTGGGCAGGGCAAGCTTTCTTT. This translates into CASSLNWAGQAFF.

V is TRBV2 and J is TRBJ2-4, with TRBD1 matching over 7 bases. This CDR3 region has 11 residues. Losses at the gene ends were 4 bases for V and 10 bases for J; bases not matched to a gene: 1. Looked up from germline, CDR1 is SNHLY and CDR2 is FYNNEI. The CDR3 reads CASSAGGIQYF. As DNA, the CDR3 is TGTGCCAGCAGTGCAGGGGGAATTCAGTACTTC. Variable domain in full (rest from reference TRBV2 and TRBJ2-4): EPEVTQTPSHQVTQMGQEVILRCVPISNHLYFYWYRQILGQKVEFLVSFYNNEISEKSEIFDDQFSVERPDGSNFTLKIRSTKLEDSAMYFCASSAGGIQYFGAGTRLSVL.

This chain links TRBV6-6 with TRBJ1-2; 9 nucleotides line up with TRBD1. The CDR3 totals 13 residues. Germline values: CDR1 MNHNY, CDR2 SVGAGI (reference sequence). J gave up 5 bases and V 8 bases, and 6 bases lay outside the gene matches. As DNA, the CDR3 is TGTGCCAGCTCGGGGACAGGGCATTATGGCTACACCTTC. Its protein product is CASSGTGHYGYTF.

This chain joins TRBV6-5 and TRBJ1-1; no clear D. The V gene lost 7 bases and the J gene lost 8 bases, with 8 bases spanning the gap. The CDR3 is made up of 10 amino acids. Per germline, CDR1 MNHEY and CDR2 SVGAGI. This CDR3 reads CASIVGEAFF. CDR3 coding DNA: TGTGCCAGCATCGTGGGAGAAGCTTTCTTT.

The chain employs TRBV11-3 and TRBJ1-2; maybe TRBD1 (5 bases). V was pared by 5 bases and J by 1 base, with 8 bases between. This CDR3 is built from 13 residues. Per the germline V gene, CDR1 is SGHNT and CDR2 is YENEEA. CDR3 sequence: CASSQQVNYGYTF. The CDR3 DNA follows: TGTGCCAGCAGCCAACAGGTTAACTATGGCTACACCTTC.